This T cell receptor (beta chain) was retrieved from a study of neurological immune-mediated disorders. Notes on the study in general: Multiple sclerosis patients had less TCR clonal expansion than even healthy controls, unlike HTLV-1-associated myelopathy.

This clonotype was picked up many times. Its specificity is unknown. Some 1 million sorted CD4+ or CD8+ T cells made each library. V lost 4 bases and J lost 5; bases outside the gene matches: 5. The CDR3 extends over 14 amino acids. Germline CDR1 and CDR2: LGHDT and YNNKEL (reference sequence). The making of cDNA relied on 5'RACE with 10-nucleotide random UMIs. TCRdb redid the calling of the 5' RACE reads with MiXCR, one entry per CDR3 protein. The sample contains some 28,000 distinct CDR3 sequences, approximately 22% of which appear only once. What was sequenced was CD4+ T cells from blood. V gene TRBV3-1 combines with J gene TRBJ2-5, with 9 positions matching TRBD2. This TCR came from a man aged 50-60 years with HTLV-1-associated myelopathy (HAM/TSP). CDR3 sequence (DNA): TGTGCCAGCAGCCGTAGCGGGAGTTCGGAGACCCAGTACTTC. It encodes CASSRSGSSETQYF.